One and the same sample provided the 21 T cell receptor beta chains below, sequenced in a study of blood T cell repertoires in COVID-19 (dated by TCRdb to 2020 to 2022). The receptor library was made with the immunoSEQ multiplex PCR assay. This is the immuneACCESS table as TCRdb keeps it, with only in-frame sequences that have V and J called. A part of the clones is gone; compared with another copy, unresolved V genes explain less than half, and the rest is unexplained. The sample records a few hundred thousand clones, 82% of which are singletons. 3.6% of the sample lies in the top ten. Sequences were obtained from peripheral blood. These receptors came from a woman of 80 years or more with acute or convalescent COVID-19.

The chain uses TRBV19 and TRBJ2-3; the match to TRBD2 covers 13 bases. Germline CDR1 and CDR2: LNHDA and SQIVND (reference sequence). This CDR3 region has 16 residues. J gave up 3 bases and V 5 bases, and 5 bases lay outside the gene matches. The chain's CDR3 is CASSLGLAGTTDTQYF. CDR3 nucleotide sequence: TGTGCCAGTAGTCTGGGACTAGCGGGAACAACAGATACGCAGTATTTT. The full variable domain, its missing parts supplied by reference TRBV19 and TRBJ2-3, is DGGITQSPKYLFRKEGQNVTLSCEQNLNHDAMYWYRQDPGQGLRLIYYSQIVNDFQKGDIAEGYSVSREKKESFPLTVTSAQKNPTAFYLCASSLGLAGTTDTQYFGPGTRLTVL.

The chain employs TRBV9 and TRBJ1-1, with a tentative D call TRBD1 (5 bases). Trimming took 0 bases from V and 2 from J, leaving 11 bases between them. The CDR3 runs to 15 residues. Germline V gives CDR1 SGDLS, CDR2 YYNGEE. CDR3 in amino acids: CASSVGLQENTEAFF. The CDR3 region has the DNA TGTGCCAGCAGCGTAGGCTTACAGGAAAACACTGAAGCTTTCTTT.

The rearrangement joins TRBV11-3 to TRBJ2-5; 9 bases match TRBD2. J lost 4 bases, V lost 4 bases, and 10 bases had no gene match. Germline assignment: CDR1 SGHNT and CDR2 YENEEA. CDR3 length: 16 residues. CDR3 nucleotides: TGTGCCAGCAGCTCGCGAGGGCGGGGGGGCCGAGAGACCCAGTACTTC. Protein product: CASSSRGRGGRETQYF.

This chain joins TRBV19 and TRBJ1-5; possibly TRBD1 for D (6 bases). The V gene lost 4 bases and the J gene lost 6 bases, with 13 bases spanning the gap. The CDR3 spans 14 residues. Germline CDR1 reads LNHDA; CDR2 reads SQIVND (reference sequence). The CDR3 DNA sequence: TGTGCCAGTAGTACCAGGGGTACCGGTCAGCCCCAGCATTTT. It specifies CASSTRGTGQPQHF.

The V and J genes are TRBV7-2 and TRBJ1-3, with 7 positions matching TRBD1. J was trimmed by 4 bases and V by 4 bases; bases with no gene match: 10. This CDR3 comprises 16 residues. Germline CDR1 and CDR2: SGHTA and FQGNSA. CDR3 nucleotide sequence: TGTGCCAGCAGCTCTGGGGGGACAGTATTAGGAAACACCATATATTTT. This sequence encodes CASSSGGTVLGNTIYF.

The chain carries TRBV7-2 and TRBJ2-3; 14 bases are shared with TRBD2. Trimming removed 6 bases from V and 4 bases from J; junction bases left unmatched: 6. CDR3 length: 16 residues. The germline V gene encodes CDR1 SGHTA and CDR2 FQGNSA. The CDR3 here is CASSPRLAGGPDTQYF. The CDR3 DNA is TGTGCCAGCAGTCCCAGACTAGCGGGGGGGCCAGATACGCAGTATTTT.

This clone was seen only a few times. The chain carries TRBV11-3 and TRBJ1-4; a possible D gene is TRBD1 (6 bases). This CDR3 region has 15 residues. Trimming removed 0 bases at V and 2 bases at J, with 7 bases between. The germline CDR1 and CDR2 sequences are SGHNT and YENEEA. This CDR3 is CASSLDGQTNEKLFF. CDR3 coding DNA: TGTGCCAGCAGCTTAGATGGACAGACTAATGAAAAACTGTTTTTT.

V usage is TRBV5-6 and J usage is TRBJ1-2, with D tentatively TRBD1 (6 bases). Trimming took off 3 bases at V and 0 bases at J, with 12 bases between the two ends. The CDR3 is 15 residues long. Per the germline V gene, CDR1 is SGHDT and CDR2 is YYEEEE. DNA of the CDR3: TGTGCCAGCAGCTCCCAGGGGCTCACTAACTATGGCTACACCTTC. Its translation: CASSSQGLTNYGYTF.

V gene TRBV19 combines with J gene TRBJ1-2; 9 bases fit TRBD1. Germline V gives CDR1 LNHDA, CDR2 SQIVND (reference sequence). This CDR3 is 14 amino acids long. V shed 6 bases, J shed 5 bases, and the junction held 7 bases outside the gene matches. CDR3 sequence: CASRDRGSSYGYTF. CDR3 DNA: TGTGCCAGTAGAGACAGGGGGTCTTCGTATGGCTACACCTTC.

The V gene is TRBV3-1 (or the pseudogene TRBV3-2), the J gene TRBJ1-6, with unresolved D. Trimming cost V 0 bases and J 12 bases, with 6 bases left between them. The CDR3 is 12 amino acids. CDR1 LGHDT and CDR2 YNNKEL come from the germline V gene (reference sequence). The CDR3 nucleotides read TGTGCCAGCAGCCAAGATCTCCGACCCCTCCACTTT. Translation: CASSQDLRPLHF.

The rearrangement uses TRBV6-4 and TRBJ2-7, with TRBD1 as a possible D gene (6 bases). The CDR3 is made up of 13 amino acids. In germline, CDR1 is MRHNA, CDR2 SNTAGT. The V end lost 7 bases, the J end lost 2 bases, and 12 bases lay between the germline ends. The CDR3 reads CASTGTSPYEQYF. The CDR3 nucleotides read TGTGCCAGCACCGGGACAAGTCCCTACGAGCAGTACTTC.

V and J are TRBV28 and TRBJ1-2, with TRBD1 matching 7 bases. This CDR3 region has 19 residues. Per the germline V gene, CDR1 is MDHEN and CDR2 is SYDVKM. V lost 4 bases and J lost 4; bases outside the gene matches: 21. The CDR3 region has the DNA TGTGCCAGCAGTTCCGCTTACGCCGGGACAGCTTATACCTTCTATGGCTACACCTTC. Amino acid sequence: CASSSAYAGTAYTFYGYTF.

The chain joins TRBV7-3 to TRBJ2-7; possible D gene TRBD2, 5 bases. V was cut by 5 bases and J by 3 bases, with 5 bases left in between. Germline lookup yields CDR1 SGHTA and CDR2 FQGTGA. The CDR3 runs 11 residues. CDR3 nucleotide sequence: TGTGCCAGCAGCCGGGGCTACGAGCAGTACTTC. Its translation is CASSRGYEQYF.

The gene calls are TRBV29-1 and TRBJ2-2; TRBD1 matches 8 bases. In germline, CDR1 is SQVTM, CDR2 ANQGSEA. The junction had 7 bases not matched to a gene; V was cut back by 6 bases and J by 4 bases. CDR3 size: 14 residues. The CDR3 DNA follows: TGCAGCGTCGACCCAGACAGGGGCACCGGGGAGCTGTTTTTT. It yields the protein CSVDPDRGTGELFF.

This clone has only one observation. The chain links TRBV30 to TRBJ1-1; D is unresolved. V was shortened by 2 bases and J by 1 base, with 8 bases between the two germline ends. Germline assignment: CDR1 GTSNPN and CDR2 SVGIG (reference sequence). The CDR3 runs 13 residues. The CDR3 is CAWSTQPNTEAFF. For the CDR3, the DNA is TGTGCCTGGAGTACACAGCCGAACACTGAAGCTTTCTTT.

The gene calls are TRBV27 and TRBJ1-2, with TRBD1 as a possible D gene (6 bases). Germline CDR1 MNHEY, CDR2 SMNVEV (reference sequence). The CDR3 is 14 amino acids. V lost 4 bases to trimming and J lost 9 bases, with 18 bases between them. The CDR3 region has the DNA TGTGCCAGCAGTTCCACAGGGAGGGCTAATAGCTACACCTTC. Translation gives CASSSTGRANSYTF.

The V call is TRBV6-5, the J call TRBJ1-2; 7 nucleotides match TRBD1. The V gene end was trimmed by 6 bases and the J gene end by 2 bases; junction bases not matched to a gene: 3. There are 13 residues in the CDR3. Per the germline V gene, CDR1 is MNHEY and CDR2 is SVGAGI. CDR3 loop: CASSLGQNYGYTF. The CDR3 region has the DNA TGTGCCAGCAGCCTGGGACAGAACTATGGCTACACCTTC.

Comment on this clone: The sample has other DNA sequences that encode this CDR3 too. The chain carries TRBV9 and TRBJ2-1, with TRBD2 matching over 8 bases. V shed 0 bases, J shed 1 base, and the junction held 0 bases outside the gene matches. The germline V gene encodes CDR1 SGDLS and CDR2 YYNGEE. The length of the CDR3 is 15 residues. For the CDR3, the DNA is TGTGCCAGCAGCGTAGCGGGAGGGTCCTACAATGAGCAGTTCTTC. Residues: CASSVAGGSYNEQFF.

The chain couples TRBV6-1 to TRBJ1-1; 8 positions match TRBD1. After removal of 3 bases from V and 11 bases from J, the junction contained 5 bases not matched to a gene. The CDR3 extends over 12 amino acids. CDR1 and CDR2 (germline): MNHNS, SASEGT. The CDR3 loop is CASSDRTGSAFF. The DNA of the CDR3 is TGTGCCAGCAGTGATCGGACAGGGTCGGCTTTCTTT.

The chain is built from TRBV28 and TRBJ2-7; TRBD1 agrees at 9 bases. V shed 8 bases and J 4 bases; nucleotides not matched to a gene: 3. CDR1 and CDR2 from the germline V gene are MDHEN and SYDVKM. CDR3 size: 12 residues. The CDR3 DNA is TGTGCCAGCGGGACAGGGATTTACGAGCAGTACTTC. Translated: CASGTGIYEQYF.

This clone has a handful of counts. The chain combines TRBV11-2 with TRBJ2-3; 11 nucleotides match TRBD1. Germline V CDR1 and CDR2: SGHAT, FQNNGV. The V and J ends lost 6 bases and 5 bases, in that order; junction bases with no gene match: 7. This CDR3 spans 15 amino acids. CDR3 DNA sequence: TGTGCCAGCAGTCTGGACAGGGGGCATGGAGATACGCAGTATTTT. This translates into CASSLDRGHGDTQYF.